The present entry profiles one T cell receptor beta chain with its context. Antigen specificity is unknown. The CDR3 is 14 residues long. V lost 0 bases, J lost 6 bases, and 9 bases lay in between. CDR1 and CDR2 from the germline V gene are LGHNA and YNFKEQ. The sample is drawn from a study of T-cell memory formation after mild COVID-19. Findings of the study overall: The study found balanced CD4/CD8 in clones contracting day 15 to 85 and a CD4+ lean in later expanders. The pre-infection memory compartment contained some responding clones, suggesting cross-reactive memory joined. In second-wave clones peaking day 37, SARS-CoV-2 specificity remained unconfirmed.

Employing constant-segment primers, 5'RACE generated TCR alpha and TCR beta cDNA libraries bearing sample barcodes and UMIs. A single record per CDR3 protein comes from TCRdb applying MiXCR to the 5' RACE reads. There are 300,000 to 350,000 distinct CDR3 sequences in the sample; 15% to 20% occur only once, and around a fifth lies in the top ten. This TCR was sampled from a man aged 18 to 30 who had mild COVID-19 (a few samples of this study predate the infection). Cell type and time point are not known. The rearrangement uses TRBV4-2 and TRBJ1-5; D gene uncertain. The material sequenced was PBMCs or a T cell subset sorted from them (not recorded which). The CDR3 DNA reads as TGTGCCAGCAGCCAAGATCCAGGACTTCAGCCCCAGCATTTT. Translation gives CASSQDPGLQPQHF.